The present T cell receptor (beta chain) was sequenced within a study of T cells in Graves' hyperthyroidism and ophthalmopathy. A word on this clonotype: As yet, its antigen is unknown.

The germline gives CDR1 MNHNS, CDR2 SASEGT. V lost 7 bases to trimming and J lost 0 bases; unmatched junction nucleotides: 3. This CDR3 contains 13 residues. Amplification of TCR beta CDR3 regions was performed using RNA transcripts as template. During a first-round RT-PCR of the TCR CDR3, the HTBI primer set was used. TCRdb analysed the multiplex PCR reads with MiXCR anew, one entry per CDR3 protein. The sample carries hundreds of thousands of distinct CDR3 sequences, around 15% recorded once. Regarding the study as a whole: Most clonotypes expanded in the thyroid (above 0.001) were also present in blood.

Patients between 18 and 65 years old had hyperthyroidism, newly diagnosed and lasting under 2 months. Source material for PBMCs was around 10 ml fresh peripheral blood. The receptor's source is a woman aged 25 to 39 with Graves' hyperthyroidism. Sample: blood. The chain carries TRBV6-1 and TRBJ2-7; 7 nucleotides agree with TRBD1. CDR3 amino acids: CASKGDSSYEQYF. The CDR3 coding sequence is TGTGCCAGCAAGGGGGACAGCTCCTACGAGCAGTACTTC.